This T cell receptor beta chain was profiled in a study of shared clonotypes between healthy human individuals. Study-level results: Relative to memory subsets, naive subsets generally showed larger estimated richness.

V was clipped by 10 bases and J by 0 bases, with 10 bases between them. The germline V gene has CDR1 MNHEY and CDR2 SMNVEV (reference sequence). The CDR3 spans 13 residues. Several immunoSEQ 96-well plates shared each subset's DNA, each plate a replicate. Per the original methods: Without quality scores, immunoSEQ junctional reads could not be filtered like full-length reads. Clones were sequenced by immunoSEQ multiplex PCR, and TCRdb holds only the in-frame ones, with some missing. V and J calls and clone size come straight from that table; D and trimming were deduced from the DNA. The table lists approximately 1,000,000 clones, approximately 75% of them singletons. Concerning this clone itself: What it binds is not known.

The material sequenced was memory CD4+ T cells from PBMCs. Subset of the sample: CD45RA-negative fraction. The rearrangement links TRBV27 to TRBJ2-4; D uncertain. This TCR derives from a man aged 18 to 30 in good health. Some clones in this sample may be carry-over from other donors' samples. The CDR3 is CATRLLAKNIQYF. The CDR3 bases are TGTGCCACCCGGTTGTTAGCCAAAAACATTCAGTACTTC.